This T cell receptor (beta chain) was sequenced during a study of shared clonotypes between healthy human individuals. Germline V gene data show CDR1 as GTSNPN and CDR2 as SVGIG (reference sequence). Trimming removed 3 bases from V and 6 bases from J; junction bases left unmatched: 5. The length of the CDR3 is 13 residues. Generated by immunoSEQ multiplex PCR, the TCRdb table keeps only in-frame clones and is missing some. In the table there are 1.5 million to 1.9 million clones, 95% to 99% of which are singletons. The sample was naive CD4+ T cells sorted from blood. The sample's subset: CD45RA+ positively selected. The rearrangement joins TRBV30 to TRBJ1-2, with TRBD1 identical over 9 bases. The clonotype originates from a young man in good health. For the CDR3, the DNA is TGTGCCTGGAGGGGACAGGGATTTCATGGCTACACCTTC. It specifies CAWRGQGFHGYTF.